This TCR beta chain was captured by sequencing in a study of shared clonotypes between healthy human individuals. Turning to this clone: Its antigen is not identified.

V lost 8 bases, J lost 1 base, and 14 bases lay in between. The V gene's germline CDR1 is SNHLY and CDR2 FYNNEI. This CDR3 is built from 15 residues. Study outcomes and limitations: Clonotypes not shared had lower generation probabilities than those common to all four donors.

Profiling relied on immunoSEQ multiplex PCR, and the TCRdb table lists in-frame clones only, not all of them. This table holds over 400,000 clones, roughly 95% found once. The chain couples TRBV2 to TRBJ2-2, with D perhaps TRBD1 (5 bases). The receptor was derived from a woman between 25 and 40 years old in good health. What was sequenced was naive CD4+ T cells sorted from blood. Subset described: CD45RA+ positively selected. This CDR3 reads CASAGAVGNTGELFF. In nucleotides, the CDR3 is TGTGCCAGCGCTGGGGCGGTTGGGAACACCGGGGAGCTGTTTTTT.